This TCR beta chain was recovered during a study of identifying expanded T cells in peripheral blood. Germline loops: CDR1 LNHNV, CDR2 YYDKDF (reference sequence). The CDR3 contains 15 residues. The junction had 7 bases not matched to a gene; V was cut back by 3 bases and J by 3 bases. In regard to this clone: Its matching antigen is unknown.

Whole-study results and caveats: Differentially abundant clones: 0.95 to 1.5 between replicates, 16.4 at roughly 15 days, approximately 18 at four. Two-week clone count variance significantly increased as total template count grew.

Only in-frame clones appear in the TCRdb table, and some are missing; sequencing was by immunoSEQ multiplex PCR. The table lists about 130,000 clones, approximately 86% of them singletons. Material for sequencing was blood. The TCR was taken from a person between 18 and 75 years old in good health. This chain links TRBV15 with TRBJ1-1; 7 nucleotides align to TRBD1. CDR3 loop: CATSRGLGQHTEAFF. Written as DNA, the CDR3 is TGTGCCACCAGCAGGGGTTTGGGACAGCACACTGAAGCTTTCTTT.